This T cell receptor beta chain was profiled in a study of blood T cell repertoires in COVID-19 (dated by TCRdb to the early 2020s). For the study in its entirety: For ImmuneRACE Cohort 3, a participant was defined as recovered based on two consecutive negative NP/OP PCR tests, clearance by a healthcare professional, or resolution of symptoms. The collaborator samples originated in the United States, Italy and Spain and spanned the acute and convalescent phases of COVID-19. The material from the prospective study consisted of cDNA or gDNA derived from T cells, B-cell-depleted T cells, or PBMCs. Subjects who had been exposed to COVID-19, were actively infected with it, or had recovered from it provided the deeply sampled blood TCRbeta repertoires that made up the dataset. A freely available public database, intended as a resource for researchers studying the immune response to SARS-CoV-2, is where the repertoires were released. The samples were drawn from two sources: the first 160 participants of the ongoing ImmuneRACE study, and approximately 1,300 subjects contributed by 6 global collaborators. The sample metadata nearly always contained a de-identified subject ID, COVID-19 status, age in years and sex. Where available, HLA class I and class II types were taken from metadata supplied by the sample provider and were not determined by assay-based typing.

The investigation overall reported the following: How much clinical and demographic metadata was included differed by source and by participant, and the metadata was provided uncurated.

A remark on this clone: What this receptor recognizes is not known. No clone much larger than this one lies a single base away; base qualities are absent.

In the prospective study, participants were roughly 18 to 100 years old, resided in approximately 22 geographic areas of the United States, and were enrolled through a virtual design. In the prospective study, participants were assigned to cohorts based on the clinical history participants reported in a screening survey and a study questionnaire. Mobile phlebotomists in the prospective study collected whole blood, serum and a nasopharyngeal or oropharyngeal swab from every participant. Participants in the prospective study had the option to provide additional blood draws and questionnaires over a 2-month period. Before DNA extraction, prospective study blood samples were shipped either frozen or at room temperature. Its CDR3 holds 13 amino acids, cysteine through phenylalanine. Of the read, only the CDR3 DNA is kept; its 39 bases are in frame from base 1. V is reduced by 3 bases and J by 3 bases, leaving a spacing of 12 bases between them. CDR1 is given as GTSNPN and CDR2 as SVGIG, both from the germline V gene (reference sequence).

TCRbeta CDR3 regions were amplified from genomic DNA by means of the immunoSEQ Assay, a bias-controlled multiplex PCR. Regarding the original processing steps: Within the assay, amplification of reference gene primers was used to estimate how many nucleated cells each sample contained. Sequence reads were collapsed and filtered to measure the absolute abundance of every unique TCRbeta CDR3 rearrangement. For each sample, productive Simpson clonality was calculated as the square root of Simpson's diversity index across productive rearrangements. Held by TCRdb, this immuneACCESS table contains in-frame sequences only and omits some clones. Under half of the omission traces to an unresolved V gene where checked; the cause of the rest is unknown. V, J and clone size are those of that table, while D and trimming were read from the DNA. Here the sample has roughly 140,000 clones; approximately 87% occur a single time. The ten most abundant clones make up more than 3% of the sample.

Sequencing was done on a sample of PBMCs or T cells enriched from blood (not recorded which). Rearrangement joined TRBV30 to TRBJ2-7; a tentative D match to TRBD1 spans 7 bases. The source is a man aged 45 to 65 in a cohort exposed to, infected with or recovered from COVID-19 (not recorded which). Here is the DNA: TGTGCCTGGAGCAGGGGGGACCTCTACGAGCAGTACTTC. The encoded protein is CAWSRGDLYEQYF.